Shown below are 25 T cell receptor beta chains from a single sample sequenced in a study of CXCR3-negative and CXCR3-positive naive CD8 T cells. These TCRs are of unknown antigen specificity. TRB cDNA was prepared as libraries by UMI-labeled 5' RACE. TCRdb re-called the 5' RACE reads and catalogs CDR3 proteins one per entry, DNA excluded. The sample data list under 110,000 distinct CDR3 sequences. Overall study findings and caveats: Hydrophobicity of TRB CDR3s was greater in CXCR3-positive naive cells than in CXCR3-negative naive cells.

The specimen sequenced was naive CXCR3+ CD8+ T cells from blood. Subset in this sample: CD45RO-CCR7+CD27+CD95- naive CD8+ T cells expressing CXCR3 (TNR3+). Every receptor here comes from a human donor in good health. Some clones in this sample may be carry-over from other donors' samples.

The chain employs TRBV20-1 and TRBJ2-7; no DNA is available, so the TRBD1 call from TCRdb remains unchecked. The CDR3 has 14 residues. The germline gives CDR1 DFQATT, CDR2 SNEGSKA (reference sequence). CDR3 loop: CSAQILGPTSEQYF.

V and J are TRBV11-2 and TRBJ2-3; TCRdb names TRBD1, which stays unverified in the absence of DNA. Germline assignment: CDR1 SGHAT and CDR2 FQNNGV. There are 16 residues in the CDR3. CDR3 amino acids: CASSSTDRPSTDTQYF.

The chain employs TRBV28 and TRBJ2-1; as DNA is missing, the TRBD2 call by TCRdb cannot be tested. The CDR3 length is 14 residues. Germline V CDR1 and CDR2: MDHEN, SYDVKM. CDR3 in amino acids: CASSFPSRTNEQFF.

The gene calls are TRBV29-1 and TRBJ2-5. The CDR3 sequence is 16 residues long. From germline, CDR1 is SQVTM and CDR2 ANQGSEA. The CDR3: CSVEDGWQANQETQYF.

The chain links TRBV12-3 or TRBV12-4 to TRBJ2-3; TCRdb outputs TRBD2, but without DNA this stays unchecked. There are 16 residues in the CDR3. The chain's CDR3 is CASSVLAVVSPDKQYF.

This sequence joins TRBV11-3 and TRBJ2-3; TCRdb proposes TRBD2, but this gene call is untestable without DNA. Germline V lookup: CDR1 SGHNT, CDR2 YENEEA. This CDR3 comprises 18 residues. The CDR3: CASSLAHLGNGGTDTQYF.

The chain's CDR3 is CASSRYTLAEYYSDYGYTF. The chain joins TRBV7-9 to TRBJ1-2. Germline lookup yields CDR1 SEHNR and CDR2 FQNEAQ (reference sequence). This CDR3 contains 19 residues. Variable domain in full (rest from reference TRBV7-9 and TRBJ1-2): DTGVSQNPRHKITKRGQNVTFRCDPISEHNRLYWYRQTLGQGPEFLTYFQNEAQLEKSRLLSDRFSAERPKGSFSTLEIQRTEQGDSAMYLCASSRYTLAEYYSDYGYTFGSGTRLTVV.

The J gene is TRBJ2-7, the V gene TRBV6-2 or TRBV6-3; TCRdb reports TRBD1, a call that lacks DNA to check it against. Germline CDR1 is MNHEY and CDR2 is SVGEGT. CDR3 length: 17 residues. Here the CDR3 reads CASSLNPDRGSFYEQYF.

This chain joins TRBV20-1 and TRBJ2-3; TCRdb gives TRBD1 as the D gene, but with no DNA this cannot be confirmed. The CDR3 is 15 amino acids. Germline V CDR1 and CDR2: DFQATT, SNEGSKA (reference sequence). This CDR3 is CSGRRGPLGTDTLYF.

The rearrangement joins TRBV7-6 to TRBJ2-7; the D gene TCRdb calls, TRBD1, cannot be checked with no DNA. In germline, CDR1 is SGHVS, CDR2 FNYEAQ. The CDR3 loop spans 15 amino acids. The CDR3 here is CASSLEGQGIDEQYF.

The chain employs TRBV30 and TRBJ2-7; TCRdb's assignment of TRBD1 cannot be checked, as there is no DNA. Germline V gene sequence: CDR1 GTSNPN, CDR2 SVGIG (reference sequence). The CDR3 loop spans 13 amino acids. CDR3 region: CAFTLGTSYEQYF. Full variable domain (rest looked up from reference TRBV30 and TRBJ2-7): SQTIHQWPATLVQPVGSPLSLECTVEGTSNPNLYWYRQAAGRGLQLLFYSVGIGQISSEVPQNLSASRPQDRQFILSSKKLLLSDSGFYLCAFTLGTSYEQYFGPGTRLTVT.

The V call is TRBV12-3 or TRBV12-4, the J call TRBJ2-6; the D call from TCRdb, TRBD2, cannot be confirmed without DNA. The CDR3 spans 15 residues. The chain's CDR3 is CASSTALSGANVLTF.

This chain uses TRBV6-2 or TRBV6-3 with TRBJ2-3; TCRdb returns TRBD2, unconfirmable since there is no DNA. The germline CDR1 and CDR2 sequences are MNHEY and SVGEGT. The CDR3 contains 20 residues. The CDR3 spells CASTERWISGRSGSSDTQYF.

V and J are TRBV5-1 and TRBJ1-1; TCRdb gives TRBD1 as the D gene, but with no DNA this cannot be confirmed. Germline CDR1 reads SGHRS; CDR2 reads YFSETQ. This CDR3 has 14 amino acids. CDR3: CASSPTGESTEAFF.

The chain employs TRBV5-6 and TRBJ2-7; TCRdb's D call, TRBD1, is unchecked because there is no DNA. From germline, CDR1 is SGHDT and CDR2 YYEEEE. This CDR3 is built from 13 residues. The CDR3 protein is CASSLVGVFEQYF.

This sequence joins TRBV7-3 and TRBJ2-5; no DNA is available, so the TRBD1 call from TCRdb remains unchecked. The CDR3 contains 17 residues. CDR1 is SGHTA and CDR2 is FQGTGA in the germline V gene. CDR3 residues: CASSLKETGGGEETQYF.

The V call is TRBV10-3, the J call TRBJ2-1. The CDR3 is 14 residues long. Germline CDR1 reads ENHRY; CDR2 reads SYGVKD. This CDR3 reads CAISESTATLEQFF.

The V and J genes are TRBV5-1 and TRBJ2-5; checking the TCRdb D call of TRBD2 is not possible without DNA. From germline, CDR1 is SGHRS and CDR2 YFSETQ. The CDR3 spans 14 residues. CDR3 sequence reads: CASSLASGEETQYF.

CDR3: CASSPPRIGVPYNEQFF. J is TRBJ2-1 and V is TRBV18. This CDR3 spans 17 amino acids. The V gene's germline CDR1 is KGHSH and CDR2 LQKENI. Looking up the rest from reference TRBV18 and TRBJ2-1 gives the full variable domain: NAGVMQNPRHLVRRRGQEARLRCSPMKGHSHVYWYRQLPEEGLKFMVYLQKENIIDESGMPKERFSAEFPKEGPSILRIQQVVRGDSAAYFCASSPPRIGVPYNEQFFGPGTRLTVL.

The CDR3 reads CASSSGLGDEQFF. The chain joins TRBV6-2 or TRBV6-3 to TRBJ2-1; absent DNA, TCRdb's TRBD1 call cannot be checked. This CDR3 spans 13 amino acids. Germline assignment: CDR1 MNHEY and CDR2 SVGEGT.

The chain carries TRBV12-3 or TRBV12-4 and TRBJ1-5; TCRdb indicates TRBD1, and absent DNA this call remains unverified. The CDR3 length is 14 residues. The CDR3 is CASTPEGGNQPQHF.

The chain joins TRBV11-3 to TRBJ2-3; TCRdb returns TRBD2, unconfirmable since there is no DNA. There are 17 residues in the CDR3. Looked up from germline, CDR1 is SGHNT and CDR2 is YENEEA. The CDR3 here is CASSSMGLAGGPDTQYF.

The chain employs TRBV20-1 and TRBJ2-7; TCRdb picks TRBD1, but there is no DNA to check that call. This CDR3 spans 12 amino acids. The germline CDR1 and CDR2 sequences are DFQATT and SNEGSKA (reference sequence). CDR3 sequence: CSARVTGYEQYF.

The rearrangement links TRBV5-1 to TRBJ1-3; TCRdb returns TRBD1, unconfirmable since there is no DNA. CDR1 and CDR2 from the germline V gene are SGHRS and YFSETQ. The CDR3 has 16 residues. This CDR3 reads CASSRRDAFSGNTIYF.

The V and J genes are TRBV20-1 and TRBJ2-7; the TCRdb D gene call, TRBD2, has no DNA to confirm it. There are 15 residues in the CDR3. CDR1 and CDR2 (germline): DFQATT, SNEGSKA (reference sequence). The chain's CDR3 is CSAGRGLADSYEQYF.